This entry lists 26 T cell receptor beta chains sequenced from one sample in a study of cytomegalovirus exposure and HLA in healthy donors. The primer mix had 60 Vbeta and 13 Jbeta primers. Clones were sequenced by immunoSEQ multiplex PCR, and TCRdb holds only the in-frame ones, with some missing. The table shows 160,000 or so clones, with 65% to 75% occurring only once. The specimen sequenced was PBMCs. The receptor set was obtained from a human donor in good health.

This chain connects TRBV11-2 to TRBJ1-6, with TRBD1 matching over 10 bases. CDR1 is SGHAT and CDR2 is FQNNGV in the germline V gene. The trim removed 4 bases at V and 8 bases at J, leaving 5 bases unmatched. This CDR3 contains 15 residues. Here the CDR3 DNA reads TGTGCCAGCAGCTCCCAGGGACAGGGGTATTCACCCCTCCACTTT. Protein product: CASSSQGQGYSPLHF.

V and J are TRBV27 and TRBJ2-3; weak D call: TRBD2 (5 bases). CDR1 is MNHEY, CDR2 SMNVEV, per germline (reference sequence). Trimming took off 3 bases at V and 0 bases at J, with 10 bases between the two ends. This CDR3 is built from 15 residues. CDR3: CASSFRTGSTDTQYF. The CDR3 nucleotides are TGTGCCAGCAGTTTCCGGACGGGAAGCACAGATACGCAGTATTTT.

The chain couples TRBV19 to TRBJ2-3, with 9 positions matching TRBD2. The ends lost 7 bases at V and 6 bases at J; junction bases unmatched: 11. The germline gives CDR1 LNHDA, CDR2 SQIVND (reference sequence). The CDR3 is made up of 15 amino acids. CDR3 in amino acids: CASTPGSGGPDTQYF. The CDR3 DNA is TGTGCCAGTACCCCGGGTAGCGGGGGACCCGATACGCAGTATTTT. The variable domain in full, with the rest retrieved from reference TRBV19 and TRBJ2-3, is DGGITQSPKYLFRKEGQNVTLSCEQNLNHDAMYWYRQDPGQGLRLIYYSQIVNDFQKGDIAEGYSVSREKKESFPLTVTSAQKNPTAFYLCASTPGSGGPDTQYFGPGTRLTVL.

The J gene is TRBJ1-1, the V gene TRBV7-6, with D hard to call. The CDR3 is made up of 14 amino acids. CDR1 and CDR2 (germline): SGHVS, FNYEAQ. V was cut by 1 base and J by 4 bases, with 10 bases left in between. The CDR3 bases are TGTGCCAGCAGCTTAGTGCTGGGCAGCACTGAAGCTTTCTTT. This encodes CASSLVLGSTEAFF.

The V and J genes are TRBV19 and TRBJ2-7; 7 bases are a match to TRBD2. This CDR3 spans 15 amino acids. Looked up from germline, CDR1 is LNHDA and CDR2 is SQIVND (reference sequence). With V trimmed by 4 bases and J by 1 base, 7 bases remained unmatched. The CDR3 DNA sequence: TGTGCCAGTAGTAGCCAAACTAGCGCATCCTACGAGCAGTACTTC. This gives the protein CASSSQTSASYEQYF.

This sequence joins TRBV25-1 and TRBJ1-1; D is unclear. Trimming took 3 bases from V and 5 from J, leaving 16 bases between them. The CDR3 is 15 residues long. Germline CDR1 is MGHDK and CDR2 is SYGVNS. As DNA, the CDR3 is TGTGCCAGCAGTGACCTCCTGGCGGGAGGAACTGAAGCTTTCTTT. It is translated as CASSDLLAGGTEAFF.

Only one count was recorded for this clone. V gene TRBV28 combines with J gene TRBJ2-3; tentatively, D is TRBD1 (5 bases). CDR3 length: 12 residues. Looked up from germline, CDR1 is MDHEN and CDR2 is SYDVKM. V lost 6 bases to trimming and J lost 3 bases, with 7 bases between them. The CDR3: CASSQGTDTQYF. The CDR3 DNA reads TGTGCCAGCAGCCAGGGAACAGATACGCAGTATTTT.

This clone was found once. The gene calls are TRBV27 and TRBJ1-1, with D perhaps TRBD1 (5 bases). CDR1 and CDR2 (germline): MNHEY, SMNVEV (reference sequence). The CDR3 extends over 14 amino acids. Trimming shortened V by 5 bases and J by 0 bases, and 10 bases separated the two germline ends. CDR3 coding DNA: TGTGCCAGCAGTCCGGGACTTGTGAACACTGAAGCTTTCTTT. Protein sequence: CASSPGLVNTEAFF.

The CDR3 DNA reads as TGTGCCAGTTTACAGGGGAACACTGAAGCTTTCTTT. Translating gives CASLQGNTEAFF. V usage is TRBV19 and J usage is TRBJ1-1, with D perhaps matching TRBD1 (6 bases). Deletions cut 8 bases from V and 1 base from J, with 8 bases between. Germline CDR1 LNHDA, CDR2 SQIVND (reference sequence). CDR3 length: 12 residues.

V and J are TRBV6-5 and TRBJ2-5, with 9 bases lining up with TRBD1. The J call may not be correct, given that the DNA end is closer to TRBJ2-7. This CDR3 is built from 15 residues. Germline-derived CDR1 and CDR2 are MNHEY and SVGAGI. The CDR3 reads CASSSRQGGSYEQYF. For the CDR3, the DNA is TGTGCCAGCAGTTCCCGACAGGGGGGGTCCTACGAGCAGTACTTC.

J is TRBJ2-2 and V is TRBV19; TRBD2 might be the D (6 bases). In germline, CDR1 is LNHDA, CDR2 SQIVND (reference sequence). CDR3 length: 14 residues. V lost 11 bases and J lost 0, with 13 bases in between. CDR3 nucleotides: TGTGCCGCCCAAGGAGGGGCGAACACCGGGGAGCTGTTTTTT. It encodes CAAQGGANTGELFF.

This clone was counted only a few times. The V call is TRBV27, the J call TRBJ2-1, with TRBD2 matching over 13 bases. CDR3 size: 15 residues. Looked up from germline, CDR1 is MNHEY and CDR2 is SMNVEV (reference sequence). The junction had 8 bases not matched to a gene; V was cut back by 6 bases and J by 9 bases. CDR3 amino acids: CASSSTSGGALEQFF. The DNA of the CDR3 is TGTGCCAGCAGCTCTACTAGCGGGGGGGCCCTTGAGCAGTTCTTC.

The chain joins TRBV5-1 to TRBJ2-2; 9 positions match TRBD1. This CDR3 is built from 14 residues. V gave up 2 bases and J gave up 6 bases; unmatched junction bases: 2. The germline CDR1 and CDR2 sequences are SGHRS and YFSETQ. This chain's CDR3 is CASSLQGAPGELFF. CDR3 in DNA: TGCGCCAGCAGCTTACAGGGGGCGCCCGGGGAGCTGTTTTTT.

This clone was counted between two and nine times. This chain joins TRBV6-6 and TRBJ1-5; D uncertain. The ends were cut back, 0 bases at V and 4 bases at J, with 7 bases in the middle. The germline CDR1 and CDR2 sequences are MNHNY and SVGAGI (reference sequence). The CDR3 runs 14 residues. The chain's CDR3 is CASSYSSSNQPQHF. The DNA for the CDR3 is TGTGCCAGCAGTTACTCGTCCAGTAATCAGCCCCAGCATTTT.

This rearrangement joins TRBV9 to TRBJ2-5; D gene ambiguous. The J call may be incorrect, as the DNA end agrees better with TRBJ2-7. This CDR3 is built from 13 residues. Germline V gives CDR1 SGDLS, CDR2 YYNGEE. Here the CDR3 DNA reads TGTGCCAGCAGCGTAGGTGTAAGCTACGAGCAGTACTTC. This encodes CASSVGVSYEQYF.

This clone was detected only a few times. The chain couples TRBV23-1 to TRBJ1-5; D remains unclear. TRBV23-1 is labeled an ORF, and its function is uncertain. The CDR3 extends over 14 amino acids. The V end lost 7 bases, the J end lost 2 bases, and 12 bases lay between the germline ends. The CDR3 DNA reads as TGCGCCAGCAACCACCTTGTAGGCAATCAGCCCCAGCATTTT. Protein sequence: CASNHLVGNQPQHF.

Notes on this clone: The same CDR3 also results from other DNA sequences found in this sample. The CDR3 DNA reads as TGCGCCAGCAGCCAAGATCAGGGGAGCGGGGAGGGAGAGACCCAGTACTTC. Translating it yields CASSQDQGSGEGETQYF. The V call is TRBV4-1, the J call TRBJ2-5, with D possibly being TRBD2 (7 bases). V was trimmed by 0 bases and J by 4 bases, leaving 18 bases between them. The CDR3 is 17 residues long. Germline CDR1 MGHRA, CDR2 YSYEKL.

The rearrangement joins TRBV5-6 to TRBJ2-7, with a weak D call TRBD1 (6 bases). The CDR3 consists of 12 residues. V shed 4 bases and J shed 12 bases, with 17 bases lying between them. Germline V gene lookup returns CDR1 SGHDT and CDR2 YYEEEE. The CDR3 spells CASSPGGRSMYF. In DNA form, the CDR3 reads TGTGCCAGCAGCCCTGGGGGCCGAAGCATGTACTTC.

This chain uses TRBV9 with TRBJ2-2; 9 nucleotides match TRBD2. Losses at the gene ends were 0 bases for V and 4 bases for J; bases not matched to a gene: 13. In germline, CDR1 is SGDLS, CDR2 YYNGEE. The CDR3 is 19 residues long. CDR3 residues: CASSVVNGAGGPGTGELFF. DNA for the CDR3: TGTGCCAGCAGCGTAGTAAACGGCGCGGGGGGGCCGGGCACCGGGGAGCTGTTTTTT.

In DNA, the CDR3 is TGTGCCAGCAGTGAATCCGGACAGGGGGACACTGAAGCTTTCTTT. It is translated as CASSESGQGDTEAFF. The chain combines TRBV25-1 with TRBJ1-1; 10 nucleotides agree with TRBD1. The trim removed 1 base at V and 3 bases at J, leaving 2 bases unmatched. This CDR3 comprises 15 residues. CDR1 is MGHDK and CDR2 is SYGVNS in the germline V gene.

This sequence joins TRBV10-2 and TRBJ2-7, with 8 nucleotides matching TRBD1. Germline CDR1 reads WSHSY; CDR2 reads SAAADI. The V and J ends lost 8 bases and 0 bases, in that order; junction bases with no gene match: 3. The CDR3 has 13 residues. The CDR3 DNA is TGCGCCAGCGGGACAGGCCTCTCCTACGAGCAGTACTTC. The encoded protein is CASGTGLSYEQYF.

The chain joins TRBV5-1 to TRBJ2-1, with TRBD2 identical over 10 bases. V lost 0 bases, J lost 3 bases, and 9 bases stayed unmatched. From germline, CDR1 is SGHRS and CDR2 YFSETQ. The CDR3 consists of 18 residues. The CDR3 loop is CASSLALAGERFYNEQFF. The CDR3 DNA reads as TGCGCCAGCAGCTTGGCGCTAGCGGGAGAGAGGTTCTACAATGAGCAGTTCTTC.

This clone turned up a few times. V is TRBV6-1 and J is TRBJ2-7; 8 nucleotides match TRBD1. Germline CDR1 is MNHNS and CDR2 is SASEGT. The CDR3 is 16 residues long. The trim removed 2 bases at V and 4 bases at J, leaving 10 bases unmatched. In DNA, the CDR3 is TGTGCCAGCAGTGAATGGGGGCAGGGGGCGCCGTACGAGCAGTACTTC. Residues: CASSEWGQGAPYEQYF.

This rearrangement joins TRBV19 to TRBJ2-7; TRBD1 matches 7 bases. The CDR3 runs 15 residues. The germline CDR1 and CDR2 sequences are LNHDA and SQIVND (reference sequence). V gave up 6 bases and J gave up 3 bases; unmatched junction bases: 11. The chain's CDR3 is CASSPVSGGIYEQYF. For the CDR3, the DNA is TGTGCCAGTAGCCCAGTGTCAGGGGGTATCTACGAGCAGTACTTC.

The chain is built from TRBV2 and TRBJ2-3; the D gene is possibly TRBD1 (6 bases). V gave up 3 bases and J gave up 0 bases, with 10 bases separating them. Germline V lookup: CDR1 SNHLY, CDR2 FYNNEI. The CDR3 runs to 15 residues. The CDR3 DNA sequence: TGTGCCAGCAGTGACAGGGGTGTGAGCACAGATACGCAGTATTTT. Protein product: CASSDRGVSTDTQYF.

The rearrangement uses TRBV10-3 and TRBJ1-2; 7 bases are a match to TRBD1. In germline, CDR1 is ENHRY, CDR2 SYGVKD. The V gene end was trimmed by 7 bases and the J gene end by 2 bases; junction bases not matched to a gene: 7. This CDR3 contains 14 residues. This chain's CDR3 is CAINNPTGNYGYTF. In nucleotides, the CDR3 is TGTGCCATCAACAACCCGACAGGGAACTATGGCTACACCTTC.